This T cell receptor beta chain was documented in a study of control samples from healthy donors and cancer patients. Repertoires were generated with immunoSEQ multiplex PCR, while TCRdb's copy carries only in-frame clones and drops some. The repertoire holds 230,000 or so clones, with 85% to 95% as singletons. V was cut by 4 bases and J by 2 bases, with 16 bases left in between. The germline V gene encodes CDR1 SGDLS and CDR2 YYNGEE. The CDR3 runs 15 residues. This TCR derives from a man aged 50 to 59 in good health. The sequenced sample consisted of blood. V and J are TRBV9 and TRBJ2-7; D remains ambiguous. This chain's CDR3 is CASSPLGGGPYEQYF. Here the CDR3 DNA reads TGTGCCAGCAGCCCCTTGGGCGGTGGGCCCTACGAGCAGTACTTC.